These 20 T cell receptor beta chains were all obtained from the same sample, sequenced in a study of T cell repertoires in cytomegalovirus infection. One entry per CDR3 protein, called by TCRdb with MiXCR from the reads. The sample includes approximately 730,000 distinct CDR3 sequences, around 30% seen only once; the top ten take approximately 18%. No antigen has been assigned to these receptors. Source: cultured PBMCs, taken from culture after CMV antigen stimulation. The receptor source for this set is a human donor in good health (CMV status not recorded). Some clones in this sample may be carry-over from other donors' samples.

This clonotype was counted only a few times. This rearrangement joins TRBV19 to TRBJ1-5; D is ambiguous. From germline, CDR1 is LNHDA and CDR2 SQIVND (reference sequence). The CDR3 length is 14 residues. Trimming stripped 6 bases from V and 7 bases from J, with 16 bases between. This chain's CDR3 is CASRPGRARQPQHF. The CDR3 region has the DNA TGTGCCAGTAGACCCGGGAGGGCGCGCCAGCCCCAGCATTTT.

CDR3 DNA sequence: TGTGCCAGCAAGGAGGGAGTGGCCACCGGGGAGCTGTTTTTT. It yields the protein CASKEGVATGELFF. The chain has TRBV28 and TRBJ2-2; D might be TRBD2 (6 bases). Per the germline V gene, CDR1 is MDHEN and CDR2 is SYDVKM. Trimming shortened V by 7 bases and J by 4 bases, and 13 bases separated the two germline ends. There are 14 residues in the CDR3. Complete variable domain (other parts from reference TRBV28 and TRBJ2-2): DVKVTQSSRYLVKRTGEKVFLECVQDMDHENMFWYRQDPGLGLRLIYFSYDVKMKEKGDIPEGYSVSREKKERFSLILESASTNQTSMYLCASKEGVATGELFFGEGSRLTVL.

This clonotype has ten or more counts. The V call is TRBV6-1, the J call TRBJ1-1; TRBD1 might be the D (5 bases). The CDR3 runs 13 residues. Per germline, CDR1 MNHNS and CDR2 SASEGT. V was cut by 11 bases and J by 4 bases, with 17 bases left in between. Here the CDR3 reads CAGKTQGPTEAFF. CDR3 bases: TGTGCCGGAAAGACCCAGGGCCCCACTGAAGCTTTCTTT.

V usage is TRBV6-1 and J usage is TRBJ2-7; no firm D call. Trimming shortened V by 1 base and J by 3 bases, and 16 bases separated the two germline ends. Germline V lookup: CDR1 MNHNS, CDR2 SASEGT. This CDR3 has 16 amino acids. CDR3 residues: CASSEVSLLSYYEQYF. The CDR3, as DNA: TGTGCCAGCAGTGAAGTTAGCCTACTCTCCTACTACGAGCAGTACTTC.

This chain joins TRBV2 and TRBJ2-7; TRBD1 might be the D (5 bases). The CDR3 totals 13 residues. Germline V gene data show CDR1 as SNHLY and CDR2 as FYNNEI. V was shortened by 7 bases and J by 3 bases, with 13 bases between the two germline ends. CDR3 DNA: TGTGCCAGCATGCGAGCCAGGGACTACGAGCAGTACTTC. This encodes CASMRARDYEQYF.

This clonotype was seen a handful of times. V and J are TRBV28 and TRBJ1-1; 7 bases fit TRBD1. Germline lookup yields CDR1 MDHEN and CDR2 SYDVKM. This CDR3 spans 14 amino acids. The V gene end was trimmed by 5 bases and the J gene end by 4 bases; junction bases not matched to a gene: 7. The chain's CDR3 is CASSPTGLGTEAFF. In DNA form, the CDR3 reads TGTGCCAGCAGTCCGACAGGGTTAGGCACTGAAGCTTTCTTT.

The table lists this clonotype with a few counts. The CDR3 loop reads CSANGRKTEQFF. CDR3 bases: TGCAGTGCCAACGGACGGAAGACGGAGCAGTTCTTC. The rearrangement links TRBV20-1 to TRBJ2-1; D unclear. Trimming cost V 6 bases and J 10 bases, with 16 bases left between them. The length of the CDR3 is 12 residues. CDR1 DFQATT and CDR2 SNEGSKA come from the germline V gene (reference sequence).

The chain links TRBV7-2 to TRBJ2-2, with D possibly TRBD1 on 6 matching bases. The CDR3 consists of 14 residues. In germline, CDR1 is SGHTA, CDR2 FQGNSA. V was cut by 3 bases and J by 6 bases, with 11 bases left in between. CDR3 region: CASSFFPGAGELFF. CDR3 nucleotide sequence: TGTGCCAGCAGCTTTTTTCCAGGGGCCGGGGAGCTGTTTTTT.

This chain joins TRBV7-2 and TRBJ2-1, with 9 bases identical to TRBD2. The CDR3 extends over 13 amino acids. Unmatched junction bases numbered 8, after V lost 10 bases and J lost 7 bases. The germline V gene has CDR1 SGHTA and CDR2 FQGNSA. CDR3 amino acids: CATRRGGNNEQFF. CDR3 DNA sequence: TGTGCCACTCGGCGGGGGGGGAATAATGAGCAGTTCTTC.

This chain joins TRBV7-6 and TRBJ2-2, with 9 bases fitting TRBD2. The CDR3 has 18 amino acids. Per the germline V gene, CDR1 is SGHVS and CDR2 is FNYEAQ. The V segment lost 3 bases and the J segment 5 bases; nucleotides outside the gene matches: 13. The CDR3 region is CASSFPLGSGSLTGELFF. The CDR3 DNA follows: TGTGCCAGCAGCTTCCCTCTTGGTAGCGGGAGCTTGACCGGGGAGCTGTTTTTT.

This clonotype was detected a few times. The V gene is TRBV11-2, the J gene TRBJ2-3; TRBD2 matches 14 bases. The CDR3 spans 17 residues. CDR1 and CDR2 (germline): SGHAT, FQNNGV. The ends lost 3 bases at V and 0 bases at J; junction bases unmatched: 2. The CDR3 is CASSLTSGRVSTDTQYF. The CDR3 bases are TGTGCCAGCAGCTTGACTAGCGGGAGGGTTAGCACAGATACGCAGTATTTT. The full variable domain, completed using reference TRBV11-2 and TRBJ2-3, is EAGVAQSPRYKIIEKRQSVAFWCNPISGHATLYWYQQILGQGPKLLIQFQNNGVVDDSQLPKDRFSAERLKGVDSTLKIQPAKLEDSAVYLCASSLTSGRVSTDTQYFGPGTRLTVL.

The chain combines TRBV7-6 with TRBJ2-1; 8 bases are a match to TRBD2. CDR3 length equals 14 residues. Germline V lookup: CDR1 SGHVS, CDR2 FNYEAQ. The V segment lost 8 bases and the J segment 7 bases; nucleotides outside the gene matches: 10. The CDR3 loop is CASGTPSGSNEQFF. CDR3 coding DNA: TGTGCCAGCGGTACACCCAGCGGGAGTAATGAGCAGTTCTTC.

The chain recombines TRBV19 with TRBJ2-5; a possible D gene is TRBD2 (5 bases). Trimming cost V 7 bases and J 3 bases, with 15 bases left between them. The CDR3 has 14 residues. CDR1 is LNHDA and CDR2 is SQIVND in the germline V gene (reference sequence). The DNA for the CDR3 is TGTGCCAGTACCTTCGGGTACGGGGAAGAGACCCAGTACTTC. Translating gives CASTFGYGEETQYF.

The V call is TRBV18, the J call TRBJ1-5; weak D call: TRBD1 (6 bases). Looked up from germline, CDR1 is KGHSH and CDR2 is LQKENI. The V end was cut by 3 bases, the J end by 0 bases, with 9 bases between. CDR3 size: 15 residues. The CDR3 protein is CASSPPQGSNQPQHF. CDR3 nucleotide sequence: TGTGCCAGCTCACCGCCACAGGGTAGCAATCAGCCCCAGCATTTT.

The chain recombines TRBV6-8 with TRBJ1-5; D remains ambiguous. V was trimmed by 7 bases and J by 0 bases, leaving 16 bases between them. The CDR3 totals 16 residues. Per the germline V gene, CDR1 is MNHGY and CDR2 is SAAAGT. The CDR3 DNA follows: TGTGCCAGCACCCCCATCGAGAGTATTAGCAATCAGCCCCAGCATTTT. Encoded protein: CASTPIESISNQPQHF.

The chain carries TRBV7-2 and TRBJ1-5; D uncertain. This CDR3 has 17 amino acids. Germline values: CDR1 SGHTA, CDR2 FQGNSA. Trimming shortened V by 5 bases and J by 2 bases, and 19 bases separated the two germline ends. This chain's CDR3 is CASSPSPYRGGNQPQHF. The CDR3 DNA sequence: TGTGCCAGCAGCCCTAGCCCGTACCGTGGGGGCAATCAGCCCCAGCATTTT.

V usage is TRBV20-1 and J usage is TRBJ2-3, with D possibly being TRBD1 or TRBD2 (5 bases each). The ends were cut back, 5 bases at V and 4 bases at J, with 16 bases in the middle. Germline lookup yields CDR1 DFQATT and CDR2 SNEGSKA (reference sequence). The CDR3 has 14 amino acids. The CDR3 sequence: CSASTGTVPDTQYF. Written as DNA, the CDR3 is TGCAGTGCTTCAACCGGGACGGTACCAGATACGCAGTATTTT.

This sequence joins TRBV7-9 and TRBJ1-6; D unresolved. V lost 10 bases, J lost 5 bases, and 18 bases lay in between. Germline assignment: CDR1 SEHNR and CDR2 FQNEAQ (reference sequence). The CDR3 has 15 amino acids. The CDR3 DNA follows: TGTGCCACCAAACCTGGTTGGCAGGATAATTCACCCCTCCACTTT. Encoded protein: CATKPGWQDNSPLHF.

The chain couples TRBV7-2 to TRBJ2-7, with a weak D call TRBD1 (6 bases). Germline values: CDR1 SGHTA, CDR2 FQGNSA. V was trimmed by 4 bases and J by 4 bases, leaving 11 bases between them. The CDR3 has 13 amino acids. CDR3 in amino acids: CASSSNRVYEQYF. In DNA form, the CDR3 reads TGTGCCAGCAGCTCCAACAGGGTTTACGAGCAGTACTTC.

This chain links TRBV11-2 with TRBJ2-1, with 11 bases aligning to TRBD2. Trimming removed 3 bases from V and 9 bases from J; junction bases left unmatched: 4. This CDR3 region has 14 residues. CDR1 is SGHAT, CDR2 FQNNGV, per germline. This CDR3 reads CASSFISGRVEQFF. CDR3 nucleotides: TGTGCCAGCAGCTTTATTAGCGGGAGGGTTGAGCAGTTCTTC.